Presented here are 2 T cell receptor beta chains from one specimen sequenced in a study of shared clonotypes between healthy human individuals (dated by TCRdb to about 2020). CD8 naive samples were obtained by positive selection for CCR7 among CD45RO-negative cells, yielding a CD45RA+CCR7+ population from which TemRA cells were excluded. The receptor library was made with the immunoSEQ multiplex PCR assay. Imported from immuneACCESS, the table was reduced by TCRdb to in-frame sequences with V and J called. These copies leave out some clones; in studies compared against another copy, an unresolved V gene accounts for under half, and the cause of the remainder is not known. The sample yields around 700,000 clones; around 90% were counted once. The ten most abundant clones make up approximately 25% of the sample. Sequencing was done on a sample of naive CD8+ T cells sorted from blood. The cell subset or site label of this sample denotes: CD45RA+CCR7+. The receptors shown here come from a man under 40 in good health.

This chain links TRBV5-1 with TRBJ2-3; 10 bases align to TRBD2. Germline values: CDR1 SGHRS, CDR2 YFSETQ. The CDR3 spans 16 residues. V shed 0 bases and J 0 bases; nucleotides not matched to a gene: 1. DNA for the CDR3: TGCGCCAGCAGCTTGGAAGCGGGAGGGAGCACAGATACGCAGTATTTT. Its protein is CASSLEAGGSTDTQYF.

The chain uses TRBV28 and TRBJ2-7; 9 positions match TRBD2. The CDR3 is 14 residues long. Germline-derived CDR1 and CDR2 are MDHEN and SYDVKM. J was trimmed by 2 bases and V by 6 bases; bases with no gene match: 5. CDR3 sequence reads: CASSQIAGAYEQYF. DNA of the CDR3: TGTGCCAGCAGCCAGATAGCGGGAGCCTACGAGCAGTACTTC. Together with reference TRBV28 and TRBJ2-7, the CDR3 gives the full variable domain: DVKVTQSSRYLVKRTGEKVFLECVQDMDHENMFWYRQDPGLGLRLIYFSYDVKMKEKGDIPEGYSVSREKKERFSLILESASTNQTSMYLCASSQIAGAYEQYFGPGTRLTVT.